This is a list of T cell receptor beta chains from one sample in a study of pediatric ulcerative colitis. Assay used: immunoSEQ multiplex PCR; TCRdb lists only in-frame clones, some missing. In the table there are 30,000 to 40,000 clones, around 80% of which are singletons. Material: blood. These receptors were obtained from a boy younger than 18 with severe ulcerative colitis. Each CDR3 is given with its conserved first and last residue. The D gene is left open where the match is weak. Clone size is not always given. Where it is, it says once, few, many or a class for expanded clones.

CDR3nt,CDR3aa,j_gene,abundance,v_gene,d_gene
TGCGCCAGCAGCCCAAGGACAGGGAATGAGCAGTTCTTC,CASSPRTGNEQFF,TRBJ2-1,NA,TRBV4-3,TRBD1
TGTGCCAGCAGCTCTTCGAGGAACTATGGCTACACCTTC,CASSSSRNYGYTF,TRBJ1-2,NA,TRBV11-3,NA
TGCAGCGTTGAAGGGGCCCAGAGGGGCGAGCAGTACTTC,CSVEGAQRGEQYF,TRBJ2-7,NA,TRBV29-1,NA
TGTGCCAGCAGCTTGGGGACTAGCGGGGGATTGTACTTC,CASSLGTSGGLYF,TRBJ2-7,NA,TRBV5-6,TRBD2
TGTGCCAGCAGTGAGACTAGCGGGGGATACGAGCAGTACTTC,CASSETSGGYEQYF,TRBJ2-7,NA,TRBV25-1,TRBD2
TGTGCCAGCAGCTTACCCGGGGGAATGAAACAGTTCTTC,CASSLPGGMKQFF,TRBJ2-1,NA,TRBV7-2,NA
TGTGCTAGTGGTTCGCTAGCCGGTGACAGGGGGAAGAAGGGGGGCTACACCTTC,CASGSLAGDRGKKGGYTF,TRBJ1-2,NA,TRBV12-5,TRBD1
TGCGCCAGCAGCCAAAAGGGGGGGACAGGGGCAGATACGCAGTATTTT,CASSQKGGTGADTQYF,TRBJ2-3,once,TRBV4-1,TRBD1
TGTGCCAGCAGCTCAAAAGATAGCAGTCCGAACGGGGAGCTGTTTTTT,CASSSKDSSPNGELFF,TRBJ2-2,NA,TRBV7-9,NA
TGTGCCAGCAGAGAAGGAGCGGGAACCGGGGAGCTGTTTTTT,CASREGAGTGELFF,TRBJ2-2,NA,TRBV6-4,TRBD2
TGTGCCACCAGCAGACCGGACAGGGGAAACATTCAGTACTTC,CATSRPDRGNIQYF,TRBJ2-4,NA,TRBV15,TRBD1
TGTGCCAGCAGCCGAAGCGACAGGGCTGAAACCCAGTACTTC,CASSRSDRAETQYF,TRBJ2-5,NA,TRBV6-6,TRBD1
TGTGCCAGCTCCCATGGAAGTTACGAGCAGTACTTC,CASSHGSYEQYF,TRBJ2-7,NA,TRBV25-1,NA
TGTGCCAGCAGCTTAGGGACGGGTGGCTATGGCTACACCTTC,CASSLGTGGYGYTF,TRBJ1-2,NA,TRBV11-2,NA
TGTGCCAGCAGTTCGTTACAGATGAACACTGAAGCTTTCTTT,CASSSLQMNTEAFF,TRBJ1-1,few,TRBV2,NA
TGTGCCACCAGCAGAGCATCGGGTAGCGGGGGGGCTAGGGCTCTGTACAATGAGCAGTTCTTC,CATSRASGSGGARALYNEQFF,TRBJ2-1,NA,TRBV15,TRBD2
TGCGCCAGCAGCCCCAATCCAGGGTTGGCTTCGGGGACCCAGTACTTC,CASSPNPGLASGTQYF,TRBJ2-5,NA,TRBV5-1,NA
TGTGCCAGCAGCCCAGTATTCGGCTCTGGAAACACCATATATTTT,CASSPVFGSGNTIYF,TRBJ1-3,NA,TRBV7-9,NA
TGCAGCGGCGGGGGAGGGGGGTCACACAATGAGCAGTTCTTC,CSGGGGGSHNEQFF,TRBJ2-1,once,TRBV29-1,NA
TGTGCCAGCAGGCACGACAGGGGGTGGCTCAACACCGGGGAGCTGTTTTTT,CASRHDRGWLNTGELFF,TRBJ2-2,NA,TRBV28,TRBD1
TGTGCCGGGGCCCCCCAAAGGGCGGTCGTACGTGAGCAGTACTTC,CAGAPQRAVVREQYF,TRBJ2-7,NA,TRBV30,NA
TGTGCCAGCAGCTTAGCGCCCCGGACCGACAGGGAGACCCAGTACTTC,CASSLAPRTDRETQYF,TRBJ2-5,NA,TRBV7-9,NA
TGTGCCTGGAGCCAGGGGCGAAATCAGCCCCAGCATTTT,CAWSQGRNQPQHF,TRBJ1-5,NA,TRBV30,NA
TGTGCCATCAGTGAGTCTTGGAGGGGCTACACCTTC,CAISESWRGYTF,TRBJ1-2,few,TRBV10-3,NA
TGTGCCTGGAGGGCGACAGGGGAGGACGAGCAGTACTTC,CAWRATGEDEQYF,TRBJ2-7,NA,TRBV30,TRBD1
TGCGCCAGCAGTGAGTCACTAGCAACTAATGAAAAACTGTTTTTT,CASSESLATNEKLFF,TRBJ1-4,once,TRBV10-1,NA
TGTGCCAGCAGTGATGGGGTTTACAGGGATGGCTACACCTTC,CASSDGVYRDGYTF,TRBJ1-2,NA,TRBV25-1,NA
TGTGCCAGCAGCCTCGGACAGGGGGTACTGTACTACACCTTC,CASSLGQGVLYYTF,TRBJ1-2,once,TRBV4-2,TRBD1
TGTGCCAGCAGCTTGGGTTCTGAGCAGTTCTTC,CASSLGSEQFF,TRBJ2-1,NA,TRBV5-4,NA
TGTGCCATCAGTGATAGGCTGTTACAGACTTCAGATACGCAGTATTTT,CAISDRLLQTSDTQYF,TRBJ2-3,once,TRBV10-3,NA
TGTGCCAGCAGCCAAGTTGCCAGCGGGGGGGCAGATACGCAGTATTTT,CASSQVASGGADTQYF,TRBJ2-3,NA,TRBV14,TRBD2
TGTGCCAGCAGCCGGGACAGCGCTAGCATTCTTTACAATGAGCAGTTCTTC,CASSRDSASILYNEQFF,TRBJ2-1,NA,TRBV5-8,TRBD1
TGTGCCAGCAGCCCCCCGACCAATGAGCAGTTCTTC,CASSPPTNEQFF,TRBJ2-1,NA,TRBV7-3,NA
TGTGCCAGCAGCTACCGGGGCGAAGAGACCCAGTACTTC,CASSYRGEETQYF,TRBJ2-5,NA,TRBV11-1,NA
TGCAGCGTTGTTTTACAGGGCAGTGGAAAACTGTTTTTT,CSVVLQGSGKLFF,TRBJ1-4,NA,TRBV29-1,NA
TGTGCCAGCAGTAGGGGGACCTCTTATGGCTACACCTTC,CASSRGTSYGYTF,TRBJ1-2,NA,TRBV6-6,NA
TGTGCCAGCAGTTCCGGGGTACGGGCTTTCTTT,CASSSGVRAFF,TRBJ1-1,NA,TRBV27,NA
TGTGCCAGTAATGGGAAGACTCCTGGCTACACCTTC,CASNGKTPGYTF,TRBJ1-2,NA,TRBV19,NA
TGTGCCTGTGATCTGCGGGGAAGCACAGATACGCAGTATTTT,CACDLRGSTDTQYF,TRBJ2-3,NA,TRBV30,NA
TGTGCCAGCAGCTTGAAGCGCAGAGACTTGTACTTC,CASSLKRRDLYF,TRBJ2-5,NA,TRBV5-8,NA
TGCGCCAGCAGCTTGAGGCTAGCGGGGGGGCCCCCTTGGAATGAGCAGTTCTTC,CASSLRLAGGPPWNEQFF,TRBJ2-1,NA,TRBV5-1,TRBD2
TGTGCCAGCAGCTTAGCGGGACAGGACCTCTATACGCAGTATTTT,CASSLAGQDLYTQYF,TRBJ2-3,once,TRBV7-9,TRBD1
TGTGCCAGCAGCGGGGGGACAGCATTTATGAACACTGAAGCTTTCTTT,CASSGGTAFMNTEAFF,TRBJ1-1,NA,TRBV27,TRBD1
TGTGCCAGCAGTGAGCCTAGGGGCGCTGAAGCTTTCTTT,CASSEPRGAEAFF,TRBJ1-1,once,TRBV2,NA
TGTGCCAGTAGTGTGTGGGGTCCCTTGGGGGCCAACGTCCTGACTTTC,CASSVWGPLGANVLTF,TRBJ2-6,NA,TRBV19,NA
TGTGCCAGCAGGGACAGAGCTAACTATGGCTACACCTTC,CASRDRANYGYTF,TRBJ1-2,few,TRBV2,NA
TGTGCCAGCAGCTTTTACGAGCAGTACTTC,CASSFYEQYF,TRBJ2-7,NA,TRBV11-3,NA
TGTGCCAGTAGTATAGAATGGGAGATCGAGGCCGAGCAAATTCCACCTAACACCGGGGAGCTGTTTTTT,CASSIEWEIEAEQIPPNTGELFF,TRBJ2-2,NA,TRBV19,NA
TGTGCCAGCAGTTACGGGTCCAGGGGTGGCTACACCTTC,CASSYGSRGGYTF,TRBJ1-2,once,TRBV6-6,NA
TGTGCCAGCAGCACCCCGGGGGCGTTCACCGGGGAGCTGTTTTTT,CASSTPGAFTGELFF,TRBJ2-2,NA,TRBV7-9,NA
TGCGCCAGCAGCCAAGATGCGGGGTTCGAGCAGTACTTC,CASSQDAGFEQYF,TRBJ2-7,NA,TRBV4-1,NA
TGTGCCAGCAGCTTATTCGGCGGGGTGACACAAGAGACCCAGTACTTC,CASSLFGGVTQETQYF,TRBJ2-5,NA,TRBV7-9,NA
TGCGCCAGCAGTCAATCCTACGAGCAGTACTTC,CASSQSYEQYF,TRBJ2-7,NA,TRBV23-1,NA